The clone carrying this TCR beta chain was seen a handful of times. These data come from a study of cytomegalovirus exposure and HLA in healthy donors. CDR1 is MNHNS and CDR2 is SASEGT in the germline V gene. Trimming took 0 bases from V and 3 from J, leaving 18 bases between them. The CDR3 spans 18 residues. Primers included in the PCR were 60 Vbeta and 13 Jbeta primers. Sequencing was performed with immunoSEQ multiplex PCR; in TCRdb, only in-frame clones are kept and a portion is missing. The sample has more than 85,000 clones, about four fifths seen once. Sequencing was performed on PBMCs. The sequence derives from a woman aged 60-70 years in good health and CMV-seropositive. The rearrangement uses TRBV6-1 and TRBJ2-1; D uncertain. CDR3 amino acids: CASSEAFFAAQVYNEQFF. In nucleotides, the CDR3 is TGTGCCAGCAGTGAAGCGTTTTTCGCAGCGCAAGTCTACAATGAGCAGTTCTTC.